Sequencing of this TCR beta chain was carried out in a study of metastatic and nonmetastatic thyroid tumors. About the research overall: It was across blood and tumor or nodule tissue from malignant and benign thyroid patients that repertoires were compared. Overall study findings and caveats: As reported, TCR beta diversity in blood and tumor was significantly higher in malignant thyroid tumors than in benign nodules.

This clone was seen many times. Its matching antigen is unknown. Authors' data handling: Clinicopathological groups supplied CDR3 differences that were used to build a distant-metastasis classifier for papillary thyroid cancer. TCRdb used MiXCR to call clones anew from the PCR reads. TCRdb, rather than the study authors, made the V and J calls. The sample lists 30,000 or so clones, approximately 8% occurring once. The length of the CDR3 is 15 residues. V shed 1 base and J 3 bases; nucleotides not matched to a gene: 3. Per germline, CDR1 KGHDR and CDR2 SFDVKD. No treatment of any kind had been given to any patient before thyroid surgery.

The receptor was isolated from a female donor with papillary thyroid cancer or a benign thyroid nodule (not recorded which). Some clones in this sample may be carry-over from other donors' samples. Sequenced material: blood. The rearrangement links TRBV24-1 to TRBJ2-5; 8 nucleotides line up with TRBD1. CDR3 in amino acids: CATSDFTGGKETQYF. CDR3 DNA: TGTGCCACCAGTGATTTCACAGGGGGAAAAGAGACCCAGTACTTC.